This is a list of T cell receptor beta chains from one sample in a study of blood T cell repertoires in COVID-19. Clones were read by immunoSEQ multiplex PCR, and TCRdb kept only the in-frame ones, dropping some. In the table there are 250,000 to 300,000 clones, around 87% of which are singletons. The material sequenced was peripheral blood. The receptors were gathered from a man younger than 35 with active or convalescent COVID-19. Both conserved end residues are part of each CDR3. D genes are given only for firm matches. Not every row has a clone size; where given, it reads once, few, many or a size class.

v_gene: TRBV24-1
abundance: -
j_gene: TRBJ2-7
d_gene: -
CDR3nt: TGTGCCACTCTACGAACTTTCTCCTACGAGCAGTACTTC
CDR3aa: CATLRTFSYEQYF

v_gene: TRBV19
abundance: -
j_gene: TRBJ1-2
d_gene: -
CDR3nt: TGTGCCAGTACCTTCACAGAAACGGGGGGCTACACCTTC
CDR3aa: CASTFTETGGYTF

v_gene: TRBV6-5
abundance: -
j_gene: TRBJ2-1
d_gene: TRBD2
CDR3nt: TGTGCCAGCAGGGGACTAGCTTCCTACAATGAGCAGTTCTTC
CDR3aa: CASRGLASYNEQFF

v_gene: TRBV5-1
abundance: -
j_gene: TRBJ2-5
d_gene: TRBD1
CDR3nt: TGCGCCAGCAGCTTGGGGGGACAGGGAGAGACCCAGTACTTC
CDR3aa: CASSLGGQGETQYF

v_gene: TRBV2
abundance: -
j_gene: TRBJ1-3
d_gene: -
CDR3nt: TGTGCCAGCAGTGAAGGTTGGAGGACGCTGTATTTT
CDR3aa: CASSEGWRTLYF

v_gene: TRBV7-9
abundance: -
j_gene: TRBJ2-3
d_gene: TRBD1
CDR3nt: TGTGCCAGCAGGGGTCCAAACAGGGGGCAGGCAGATACGCAGTATTTT
CDR3aa: CASRGPNRGQADTQYF

v_gene: TRBV5-1
abundance: -
j_gene: TRBJ2-5
d_gene: -
CDR3nt: TGCGCCAGCAGCTTGTTCGGGAGCGGAGAGACCCAGTACTTC
CDR3aa: CASSLFGSGETQYF

v_gene: TRBV29-1
abundance: -
j_gene: TRBJ1-2
d_gene: -
CDR3nt: TGCAGCGTGAGGGAGAACTATGGCTACACCTTC
CDR3aa: CSVRENYGYTF

v_gene: TRBV7-3
abundance: -
j_gene: TRBJ2-1
d_gene: TRBD1
CDR3nt: TGTGCCAGCAGCCCGGACAGGGGAAGCTACAATGAGCAGTTCTTC
CDR3aa: CASSPDRGSYNEQFF

v_gene: TRBV5-1
abundance: -
j_gene: TRBJ2-2
d_gene: -
CDR3nt: TGCGCCAGCAGCTTCTTGGCGCAGGGTGCGGACACCGGGGAGCTGTTTTTT
CDR3aa: CASSFLAQGADTGELFF

v_gene: TRBV7-9
abundance: once
j_gene: TRBJ1-3
d_gene: -
CDR3nt: TGTGCCAGCAGCTTAATAGGGGTAGAGGACACCATATATTTT
CDR3aa: CASSLIGVEDTIYF

v_gene: TRBV5-6
abundance: -
j_gene: TRBJ1-1
d_gene: -
CDR3nt: TGTGCCAGCAGCTTAGGGGTTGAAGCTTTCTTT
CDR3aa: CASSLGVEAFF

v_gene: TRBV19
abundance: -
j_gene: TRBJ1-4
d_gene: TRBD1
CDR3nt: TGTGCCAGTAGTATGGTCCAGGGGGCTGAAAAACTGTTTTTT
CDR3aa: CASSMVQGAEKLFF

v_gene: TRBV27
abundance: -
j_gene: TRBJ2-3
d_gene: TRBD1
CDR3nt: TGTGCCAGTCAGGGGGCGTTGGATACGCAGTATTTT
CDR3aa: CASQGALDTQYF

v_gene: TRBV12-3/TRBV12-4
abundance: -
j_gene: TRBJ2-3
d_gene: -
CDR3nt: TGTGCCAGCAGTTTGGGGCGAGATACGCAGTATTTT
CDR3aa: CASSLGRDTQYF

v_gene: TRBV10-3
abundance: -
j_gene: TRBJ2-6
d_gene: -
CDR3nt: TGTGCCATCAGTGGGAATACAGGTACCGGGGCCAACGTCCTGACTTTC
CDR3aa: CAISGNTGTGANVLTF

v_gene: TRBV30
abundance: many
j_gene: TRBJ2-1
d_gene: TRBD2
CDR3nt: TGTGCCTGGTCTGCGGGAGGGGTGAATGAGCAGTTCTTC
CDR3aa: CAWSAGGVNEQFF

v_gene: TRBV4-3
abundance: -
j_gene: TRBJ1-1
d_gene: -
CDR3nt: TGCGCCAGCAGCCCTGCGGGGGGGAACACTGAAGCTTTCTTT
CDR3aa: CASSPAGGNTEAFF

v_gene: TRBV6-5
abundance: once
j_gene: TRBJ1-2
d_gene: -
CDR3nt: TGTGCCAGCAGTTATAGTCGCCGGGGGGGCTACACCTTC
CDR3aa: CASSYSRRGGYTF

v_gene: TRBV11-3
abundance: -
j_gene: TRBJ2-5
d_gene: -
CDR3nt: TGTGCCAGCAGCTTTCACGGGAGATCCCAAGAGACCCAGTACTTC
CDR3aa: CASSFHGRSQETQYF

v_gene: TRBV19
abundance: -
j_gene: TRBJ1-3
d_gene: -
CDR3nt: TGTGCCAGTAGTATACGGGCCGGGGTAAACACCATATATTTT
CDR3aa: CASSIRAGVNTIYF

v_gene: TRBV5-1
abundance: -
j_gene: TRBJ1-2
d_gene: -
CDR3nt: TGCGCCAGCAGCTCGGACAGCTCTACCTATGGCTACACCTTC
CDR3aa: CASSSDSSTYGYTF

v_gene: TRBV5-6
abundance: -
j_gene: TRBJ2-4
d_gene: -
CDR3nt: TGTGCCAGCAGCTTTTCAGTCGCAGCCAAAAACATTCAGTACTTC
CDR3aa: CASSFSVAAKNIQYF

v_gene: TRBV12-3/TRBV12-4
abundance: -
j_gene: TRBJ2-7
d_gene: -
CDR3nt: TGTGCCAGCATGGGGGGCTCCTACGAGCAGTACTTC
CDR3aa: CASMGGSYEQYF